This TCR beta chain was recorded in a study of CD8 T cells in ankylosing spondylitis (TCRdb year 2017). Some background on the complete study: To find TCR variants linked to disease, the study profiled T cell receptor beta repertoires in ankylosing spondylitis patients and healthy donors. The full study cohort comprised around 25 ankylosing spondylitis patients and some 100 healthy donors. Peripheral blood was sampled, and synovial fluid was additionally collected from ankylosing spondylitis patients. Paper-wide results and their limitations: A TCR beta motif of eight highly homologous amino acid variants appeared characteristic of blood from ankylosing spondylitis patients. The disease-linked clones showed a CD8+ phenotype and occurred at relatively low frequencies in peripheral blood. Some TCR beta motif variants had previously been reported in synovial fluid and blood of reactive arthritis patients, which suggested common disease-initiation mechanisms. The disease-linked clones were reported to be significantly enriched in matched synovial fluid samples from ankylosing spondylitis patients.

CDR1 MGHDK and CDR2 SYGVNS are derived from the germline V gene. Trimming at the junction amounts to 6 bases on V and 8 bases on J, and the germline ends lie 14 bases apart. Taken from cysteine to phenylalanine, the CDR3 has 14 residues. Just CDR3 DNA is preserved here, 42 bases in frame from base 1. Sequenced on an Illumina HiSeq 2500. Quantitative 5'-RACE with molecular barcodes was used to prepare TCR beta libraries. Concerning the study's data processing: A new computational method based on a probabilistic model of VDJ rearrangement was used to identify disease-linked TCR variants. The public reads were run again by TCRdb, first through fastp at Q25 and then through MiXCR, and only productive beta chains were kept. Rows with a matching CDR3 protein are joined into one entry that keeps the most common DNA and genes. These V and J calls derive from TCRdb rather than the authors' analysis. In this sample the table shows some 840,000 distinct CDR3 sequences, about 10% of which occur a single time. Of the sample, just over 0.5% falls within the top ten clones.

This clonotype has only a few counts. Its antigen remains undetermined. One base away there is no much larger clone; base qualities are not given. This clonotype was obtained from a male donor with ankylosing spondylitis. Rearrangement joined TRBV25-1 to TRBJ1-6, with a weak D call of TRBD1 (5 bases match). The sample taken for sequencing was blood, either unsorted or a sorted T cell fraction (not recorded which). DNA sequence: TGTGCCAGCAGCCTCGGGGGGTACTATTCACCCCTCCACTTT. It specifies CASSLGGYYSPLHF.